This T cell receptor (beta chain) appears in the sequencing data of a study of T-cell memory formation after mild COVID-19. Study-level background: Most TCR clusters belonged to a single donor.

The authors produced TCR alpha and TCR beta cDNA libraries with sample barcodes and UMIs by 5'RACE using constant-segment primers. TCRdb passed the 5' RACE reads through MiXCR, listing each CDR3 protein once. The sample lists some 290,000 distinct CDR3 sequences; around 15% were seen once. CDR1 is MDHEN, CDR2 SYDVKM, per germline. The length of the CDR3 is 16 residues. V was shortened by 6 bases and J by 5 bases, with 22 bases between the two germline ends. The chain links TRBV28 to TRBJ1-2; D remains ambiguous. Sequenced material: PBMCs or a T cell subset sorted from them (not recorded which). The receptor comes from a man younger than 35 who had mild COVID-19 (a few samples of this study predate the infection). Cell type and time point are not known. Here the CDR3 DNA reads TGTGCCAGCAGCCAGACGAGGACCGCTTGGGGATATGGCTACACCTTC. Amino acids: CASSQTRTAWGYGYTF.